This TCR beta chain was obtained from a study of T-cell memory formation after mild COVID-19. Overall study context: TCR clusters were mostly confined to one donor each. Overall study results and limits: The pre-infection memory compartment contained some responding clones, suggesting cross-reactive memory joined.

MiXCR, applied by TCRdb to the 5' RACE reads, yields one record per CDR3 protein. Of 300,000 to 400,000 distinct CDR3 sequences listed, approximately 21% are singletons. Many counts were recorded for this clonotype. What it binds is not known. This CDR3 contains 15 residues. V lost 0 bases, J lost 7 bases, and 7 bases stayed unmatched. The V gene's germline CDR1 is SGHKS and CDR2 YYEKEE (reference sequence). The chain carries TRBV5-5 and TRBJ2-3, with 8 bases that match TRBD1. This TCR came from an adult woman who had mild COVID-19 (a few samples of this study predate the infection). Cell type and time point are not known. The specimen sequenced was PBMCs or a T cell subset sorted from them (not recorded which). The CDR3 region is CASSLGFDRGNTQYF. For the CDR3, the DNA is TGTGCCAGCAGCTTGGGCTTCGACAGGGGAAATACGCAGTATTTT.